Each of the 24 T cell receptor beta chains below was sequenced from the same sample in a study of blood T cell repertoires in COVID-19. Sequenced by immunoSEQ multiplex PCR; TCRdb stores in-frame clones only, minus some. The sample records over 250,000 clones, 89% being singletons. The sample consisted of PBMCs or T cells enriched from blood (not recorded which). All receptors come from a woman aged 55-69 years who had recovered from COVID-19.

The chain joins TRBV7-2 to TRBJ2-1; TRBD2 aligns across 10 bases. Germline assignment: CDR1 SGHTA and CDR2 FQGNSA. V was clipped by 4 bases and J by 4 bases; unmatched bases: 7. The CDR3 totals 16 residues. The CDR3 region has the DNA TGTGCCAGCAGCTACAATAGCGGGGGGATTTACAATGAGCAGTTCTTC. Protein sequence: CASSYNSGGIYNEQFF.

The V and J genes are TRBV5-5 and TRBJ2-3; D not resolved. The CDR3 sequence is 14 residues long. The V end lost 1 base, the J end lost 3 bases, and 9 bases lay between the germline ends. Germline CDR1 is SGHKS and CDR2 is YYEKEE (reference sequence). Here the CDR3 reads CASSLLYLTDTQYF. CDR3 coding DNA: TGTGCCAGCAGCTTGTTGTACTTGACAGATACGCAGTATTTT.

The CDR3 sequence: CSVEGQGRYEQYF. Here the CDR3 DNA reads TGCAGCGTTGAGGGACAGGGTCGTTACGAGCAGTACTTC. The V call is TRBV29-1, the J call TRBJ2-7, with TRBD1 matching over 9 bases. CDR1 and CDR2 (germline): SQVTM, ANQGSEA. The CDR3 spans 13 residues. With V trimmed by 3 bases and J by 4 bases, 4 bases remained unmatched.

Remarks on this clone: This specimen includes other DNA sequences encoding the same CDR3. This sequence joins TRBV24-1 and TRBJ2-2; 13 nucleotides match TRBD2. Germline assignment: CDR1 KGHDR and CDR2 SFDVKD. V shed 4 bases and J 5 bases; nucleotides not matched to a gene: 6. The CDR3 has 17 amino acids. The CDR3 DNA sequence: TGTGCCACCAGTGACGGACTAGCGGGAGTTCGAACCGGGGAGCTGTTTTTT. This gives the protein CATSDGLAGVRTGELFF.

The gene calls are TRBV19 and TRBJ2-4, with a possible D match to TRBD2 (7 bases). CDR3 length: 13 amino acids. From germline, CDR1 is LNHDA and CDR2 SQIVND (reference sequence). Trimming took off 1 base at V and 12 bases at J, with 13 bases between the two ends. The CDR3 DNA reads TGTGCCAGTAGTATAGGGGGGGGCGCGGGTCAGTACTTC. It is translated as CASSIGGGAGQYF.

The chain combines TRBV7-3 with TRBJ1-1, with a weak D call TRBD1 (5 bases). Germline CDR1 is SGHTA and CDR2 is FQGTGA. The CDR3 runs 14 residues. V lost 6 bases and J lost 1, with 12 bases in between. The CDR3 region is CASRPGGGNTEAFF. Written as DNA, the CDR3 is TGTGCCAGCAGACCAGGCGGGGGGAACACTGAAGCTTTCTTT.

V usage is TRBV5-4 and J usage is TRBJ2-5, with 10 bases that match TRBD2. V shed 4 bases and J 2 bases; nucleotides not matched to a gene: 8. CDR3 length: 16 residues. The germline V gene has CDR1 SGHNT and CDR2 YYREEE (reference sequence). The CDR3 spells CASSKTSGESQETQYF. CDR3 nucleotide sequence: TGTGCCAGCAGCAAAACTAGCGGGGAGTCACAAGAGACCCAGTACTTC.

The table lists this clone with a few counts. The chain couples TRBV2 to TRBJ1-5; the match to TRBD1 covers 9 bases. This CDR3 is built from 15 residues. Germline lookup yields CDR1 SNHLY and CDR2 FYNNEI. The J segment lost 5 bases and the V segment lost 6 bases, leaving 8 bases of the junction unmatched. The CDR3 nucleotides read TGTGCCAGCAGGGTTGACAGGGGGATACATCAGCCCCAGCATTTT. This translates into CASRVDRGIHQPQHF.

The genes are TRBV7-3 and TRBJ1-2, with D possibly TRBD1 on 5 matching bases. V lost 2 bases and J 7 bases, leaving 11 bases between the germline ends. CDR3 length: 13 residues. Germline V gives CDR1 SGHTA, CDR2 FQGTGA. CDR3 bases: TGTGCCAGCAGCTTACTGGGGGGAAGTGGCTACACCTTC. This gives the protein CASSLLGGSGYTF.

DNA of the CDR3: TGCGCCAGCAGCCAGGGCCTACAGGGGGAAATGAGGGAGCAGTACTTC. Protein sequence: CASSQGLQGEMREQYF. The chain uses TRBV4-1 and TRBJ2-7, with 8 bases that match TRBD1. This CDR3 region has 16 residues. The germline gives CDR1 MGHRA, CDR2 YSYEKL. J gave up 7 bases and V 3 bases, and 14 bases lay outside the gene matches.

This clone occurred once. The rearrangement links TRBV11-3 to TRBJ2-3, with a tentative D call TRBD2 (5 bases). The germline V gene has CDR1 SGHNT and CDR2 YENEEA. Trimming pared 5 bases from V and 0 bases from J, leaving 15 bases between. This CDR3 comprises 16 residues. The chain's CDR3 is CASSPLLRRSTDTQYF. The DNA for the CDR3 is TGTGCCAGCAGCCCCCTTCTAAGGAGGAGCACAGATACGCAGTATTTT.

The chain combines TRBV2 with TRBJ2-7; 9 positions match TRBD1. CDR1 and CDR2 from the germline V gene are SNHLY and FYNNEI. The junction had 7 bases not matched to a gene; V was cut back by 6 bases and J by 7 bases. The CDR3 consists of 13 residues. CDR3 DNA sequence: TGTGCCAGCAGAGGGACAGGGTTTCAGGAGCAGTACTTC. It codes for CASRGTGFQEQYF.

The chain is built from TRBV7-2 and TRBJ1-1, with D tentatively TRBD1 (6 bases). Trimming left V 2 bases short and J 6 bases short, with 19 bases between. The CDR3 is 16 amino acids. Germline-derived CDR1 and CDR2 are SGHTA and FQGNSA. The CDR3 sequence is CASSLLTGSRGPEAFF. The DNA for the CDR3 is TGTGCCAGCAGCTTATTGACAGGCAGTCGAGGTCCTGAAGCTTTCTTT.

The chain recombines TRBV6-5 with TRBJ1-5; 7 positions match TRBD1. Losses at the gene ends were 4 bases for V and 2 bases for J; bases not matched to a gene: 8. Germline CDR1 is MNHEY and CDR2 is SVGAGI. The CDR3 is 16 amino acids. The CDR3 loop reads CASSSSGTAGNQPQHF. CDR3 coding DNA: TGTGCCAGCAGTTCGTCCGGGACAGCGGGCAATCAGCCCCAGCATTTT.

The genes are TRBV4-2 and TRBJ1-1; 11 nucleotides line up with TRBD1. In germline, CDR1 is LGHNA, CDR2 YNFKEQ. J gave up 7 bases and V 2 bases, and 9 bases lay outside the gene matches. The CDR3 length is 16 residues. The CDR3 nucleotides are TGTGCCAGCAGCCAAAAGTCGGACAGGGGGCATGGTGAAGCTTTCTTT. As protein: CASSQKSDRGHGEAFF.

The rearrangement joins TRBV21-1 to TRBJ1-1. TRBV21-1 is a documented pseudogene. This CDR3 has 16 residues. The DNA of the CDR3 is TGTGCCAGCAGCAAAGCGTGTGGAGCGGGAGACACTGAAGCTTTCTTT. As protein: CASSKACGAGDTEAFF.

This chain uses TRBV7-3 with TRBJ2-1, with D hard to call. This CDR3 has 15 amino acids. V lost 0 bases to trimming and J lost 0 bases, with 6 bases between them. The germline gives CDR1 SGHTA, CDR2 FQGTGA. The CDR3 sequence is CASSLTASSYNEQFF. The CDR3 region has the DNA TGTGCCAGCAGCTTAACGGCATCCTCCTACAATGAGCAGTTCTTC.

V and J are TRBV19 and TRBJ1-1, with TRBD1 identical over 11 bases. The CDR3 is 15 amino acids. Trimming at V came to 5 bases and at J to 5 bases, leaving 7 bases not matched to a gene. Per germline, CDR1 LNHDA and CDR2 SQIVND (reference sequence). The CDR3 DNA reads TGTGCCAGTAGTCCGACAGGGACAGGGGGTACTGAAGCTTTCTTT. This gives the protein CASSPTGTGGTEAFF.

V and J are TRBV2 and TRBJ2-3, with TRBD2 matching 11 bases. Looked up from germline, CDR1 is SNHLY and CDR2 is FYNNEI. The CDR3 extends over 14 amino acids. The CDR3 coding sequence is TGTGCGGTGCGTGGGACTAGCGGAACGGATACGCAGTATTTT. This codes for CAVRGTSGTDTQYF.

The chain links TRBV24-1 to TRBJ1-5; 7 nucleotides align to TRBD1. Germline CDR1 reads KGHDR; CDR2 reads SFDVKD. V was pared by 2 bases and J by 6 bases, with 9 bases of the junction left unmatched. CDR3 size: 16 residues. The CDR3, as DNA: TGTGCCACCAGTGATTCGACAGGGAAAGGGAGTCAGCCCCAGCATTTT. Amino acids: CATSDSTGKGSQPQHF.

The rearrangement links TRBV7-2 to TRBJ1-5, with a tentative D call TRBD1 (6 bases). Germline lookup yields CDR1 SGHTA and CDR2 FQGNSA. Trimming shortened V by 2 bases and J by 7 bases, and 12 bases separated the two germline ends. This CDR3 contains 14 residues. CDR3 nucleotides: TGTGCCAGCAGCTTAAAAGGGGGAGGGCAGCCCCAGCATTTT. Protein: CASSLKGGGQPQHF. Together with reference TRBV7-2 and TRBJ1-5, the CDR3 gives the full variable domain: GAGVSQSPSNKVTEKGKDVELRCDPISGHTALYWYRQSLGQGLEFLIYFQGNSAPDKSGLPSDRFSAERTGGSVSTLTIQRTQQEDSAVYLCASSLKGGGQPQHFGDGTRLSIL.

V usage is TRBV7-8 and J usage is TRBJ1-4, with a possible D match to TRBD1 (5 bases). V was clipped by 4 bases and J by 0 bases, with 12 bases between them. From germline, CDR1 is SGHVS and CDR2 FQNEAQ. CDR3 length equals 16 residues. The CDR3 is CASSSRDPTTNEKLFF. DNA of the CDR3: TGTGCCAGCAGCTCCAGGGATCCAACAACTAATGAAAAACTGTTTTTT.

The rearrangement uses TRBV5-1 and TRBJ2-2; 9 nucleotides align to TRBD2. Per germline, CDR1 SGHRS and CDR2 YFSETQ. The CDR3 is 14 amino acids. V dropped 5 bases and J dropped 6; count of bases not matched to a gene: 5. The CDR3 reads CASRREGPSGELFF. The CDR3 nucleotides read TGCGCCAGCAGGCGGGAGGGCCCTTCCGGGGAGCTGTTTTTT.

The V call is TRBV5-1, the J call TRBJ1-4; 7 nucleotides match TRBD1. CDR1 is SGHRS and CDR2 is YFSETQ in the germline V gene. The V segment lost 4 bases and the J segment 3 bases; nucleotides outside the gene matches: 9. The CDR3 is made up of 16 amino acids. The CDR3 coding sequence is TGCGCCAGCAGCCATTATAGGACAGGATCTAATGAAAAACTGTTTTTT. It is translated as CASSHYRTGSNEKLFF.